This T cell receptor (beta chain) comes out of a study of CXCR3-negative and CXCR3-positive naive CD8 T cells. General study results and limits: Naive subsets were similarly diverse, while memory CD8+ repertoires were much less diverse.

TRB cDNA was prepared as libraries by UMI-labeled 5' RACE. With the 5' RACE reads reprocessed, TCRdb shows one record per CDR3 protein and no DNA. The sample's table shows around 81,000 distinct CDR3 sequences. CDR3 size: 16 residues. Germline CDR1 is SQVTM and CDR2 is ANQGSEA. Note on this clonotype: Its antigen is still unknown.

The sequenced sample was naive CXCR3- CD8+ T cells from blood. Subset defined: CD45RO-CCR7+CD27+CD95- naive CD8+ T cells lacking CXCR3 (TNR3-). The TCR sequence derives from a human donor in good health. Some clones in this sample may be carry-over from other donors' samples. V usage is TRBV29-1 and J usage is TRBJ2-7; TCRdb reports TRBD2, a call that lacks DNA to check it against. The CDR3 region is CSVAGTSGTTGNEQYF.